Shown below are 8 T cell receptor beta chains from a single sample sequenced in a study of regulatory T cells in long-lasting Graves disease. The TCR beta library used iRepertoire HTBI primers with Arm-PCR amplification of CDR3. TCRdb re-analysed the multiplex PCR reads in MiXCR, keeping a single row per CDR3 protein. This table has about 620,000 distinct CDR3 sequences, approximately 15% appearing once. Time point described: newly diagnosed GD, antithyroid drugs for less than 3 months. Following extraction of RNA from PBMCs, that RNA was used to make the TCR library. Another study also made use of these data, one on T cells in Graves' hyperthyroidism and ophthalmopathy.

The specimen was peripheral blood mononuclear cells (PBMCs), collected at new diagnosis, from a patient treated with antithyroid drugs. Every receptor here comes from a woman aged 25 to 39 with Graves disease.

The rearrangement uses TRBV18 and TRBJ2-7; the D is unclear. Germline loops: CDR1 KGHSH, CDR2 LQKENI. Trimming shortened V by 6 bases and J by 5 bases, and 11 bases separated the two germline ends. CDR3 size: 12 residues. The CDR3 nucleotides read TGTGCCAGCTCCCCTCAATCGGACGAGCAGTACTTC. Residues: CASSPQSDEQYF.

This clonotype was detected ten times or more. This chain uses TRBV7-2 with TRBJ2-3; D is unresolved. The germline V gene has CDR1 SGHTA and CDR2 FQGNSA. The V gene lost 1 base and the J gene lost 5 bases, with 13 bases spanning the gap. This CDR3 contains 15 residues. CDR3 amino acids: CASSLGGPVGDTQYF. CDR3 nucleotide sequence: TGTGCCAGCAGCTTAGGAGGCCCGGTCGGAGATACGCAGTATTTT.

This clonotype has a handful of counts. The J gene is TRBJ2-3, the V gene TRBV20-1; unclear D gene. Trimming took off 0 bases at V and 6 bases at J, with 16 bases between the two ends. The CDR3 has 15 residues. CDR1 DFQATT and CDR2 SNEGSKA come from the germline V gene (reference sequence). CDR3 DNA sequence: TGCAGTGCTAGAGATTTGGGATTTAGATGGGATACGCAGTATTTT. Its protein is CSARDLGFRWDTQYF.

This clonotype was counted a few times. The rearrangement joins TRBV19 to TRBJ1-2; a possible D gene is TRBD1 (5 bases). The germline V gene encodes CDR1 LNHDA and CDR2 SQIVND (reference sequence). CDR3 length equals 14 residues. V shed 4 bases and J shed 4 bases, with 13 bases lying between them. DNA for the CDR3: TGTGCCAGTAGTACCGGGACGGTGCTCTATGGCTACACCTTC. This encodes CASSTGTVLYGYTF.

Details on this clonotype: A read error may explain this, as a much larger clone is one base away. The chain joins TRBV7-2 to TRBJ2-7; D is possibly TRBD1 or TRBD2 (6 bases each). This CDR3 has 14 amino acids. V was trimmed by 5 bases and J by 7 bases, leaving 18 bases between them. The V gene's germline CDR1 is SGHTA and CDR2 FQGNSA. The CDR3 DNA sequence: TGTGCCAGCAGCCCGGGCGGAGGGGGGAATGAGCAGTACTTC. Translating gives CASSPGGGGNEQYF.

This clonotype came up a few times. The chain couples TRBV3-1 to TRBJ2-5, with unresolved D. Germline assignment: CDR1 LGHDT and CDR2 YNNKEL (reference sequence). This CDR3 spans 14 amino acids. Trimming pared 4 bases from V and 5 bases from J, leaving 14 bases between. The CDR3 DNA is TGTGCCAGCAGCCCCGAGCTAAGACGGGAGACCCAGTACTTC. It codes for CASSPELRRETQYF.

This clonotype appeared a few times. This rearrangement joins TRBV6-1 to TRBJ2-7; TRBD2 agrees at 11 bases. The CDR3 sequence is 19 residues long. Germline lookup yields CDR1 MNHNS and CDR2 SASEGT. V trimming: 8 bases; J trimming: 5 bases; junction bases outside the gene matches: 23. This CDR3 reads CASSKAYGLAGGSIDEQYF. CDR3 DNA sequence: TGTGCCAGCTCCAAAGCTTACGGGCTAGCGGGAGGTTCTATCGACGAGCAGTACTTC.

The chain has TRBV7-2 and TRBJ2-1, with 11 bases lining up with TRBD2. The CDR3 is made up of 18 amino acids. The junction had 15 bases not matched to a gene; V was cut back by 5 bases and J by 6 bases. Germline CDR1 and CDR2: SGHTA and FQGNSA. CDR3 residues: CASSPPTLAGGSSNEQFF. CDR3 nucleotide sequence: TGTGCCAGCAGCCCCCCGACTCTAGCGGGAGGATCCAGCAATGAGCAGTTCTTC.